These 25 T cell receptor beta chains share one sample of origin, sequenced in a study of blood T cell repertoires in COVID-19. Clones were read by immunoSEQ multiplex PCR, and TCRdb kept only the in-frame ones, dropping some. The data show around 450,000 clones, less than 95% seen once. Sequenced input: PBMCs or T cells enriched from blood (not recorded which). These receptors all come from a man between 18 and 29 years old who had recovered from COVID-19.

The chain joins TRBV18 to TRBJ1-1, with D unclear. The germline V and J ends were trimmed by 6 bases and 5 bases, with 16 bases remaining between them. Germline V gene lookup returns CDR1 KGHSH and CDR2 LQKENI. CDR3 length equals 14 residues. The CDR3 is CASSRGGGDTEAFF. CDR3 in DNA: TGTGCCAGCTCTCGGGGAGGCGGGGATACTGAAGCTTTCTTT.

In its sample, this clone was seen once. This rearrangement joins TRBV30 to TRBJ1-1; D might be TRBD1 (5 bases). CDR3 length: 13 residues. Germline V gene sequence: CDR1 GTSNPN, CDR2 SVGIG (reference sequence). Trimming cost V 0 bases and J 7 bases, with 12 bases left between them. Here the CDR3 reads CAWSVQVTDEAFF. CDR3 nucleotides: TGTGCCTGGAGTGTACAAGTGACAGATGAAGCTTTCTTT.

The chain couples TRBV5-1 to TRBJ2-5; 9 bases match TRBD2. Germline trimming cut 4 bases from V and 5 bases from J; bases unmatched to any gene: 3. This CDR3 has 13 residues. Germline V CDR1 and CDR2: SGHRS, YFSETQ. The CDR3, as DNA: TGCGCCAGCAGCATCGGACTAGCGGAGACCCAGTACTTC. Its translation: CASSIGLAETQYF.

CDR3 loop: CASSLALLSLTEAFF. In DNA form, the CDR3 reads TGTGCCAGCAGCTTAGCCTTACTGTCGCTCACTGAAGCTTTCTTT. The V call is TRBV7-8, the J call TRBJ1-1; D gene uncertain. Trimming took 0 bases from V and 4 from J, leaving 12 bases between them. Germline CDR1 is SGHVS and CDR2 is FQNEAQ. This CDR3 has 15 residues.

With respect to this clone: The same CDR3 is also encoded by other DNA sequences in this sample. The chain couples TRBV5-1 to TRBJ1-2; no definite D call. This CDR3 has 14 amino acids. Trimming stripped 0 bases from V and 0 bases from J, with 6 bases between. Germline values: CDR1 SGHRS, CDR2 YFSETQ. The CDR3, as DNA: TGCGCCAGCAGCTTGGGTACGGCTAACTATGGCTACACCTTC. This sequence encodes CASSLGTANYGYTF.

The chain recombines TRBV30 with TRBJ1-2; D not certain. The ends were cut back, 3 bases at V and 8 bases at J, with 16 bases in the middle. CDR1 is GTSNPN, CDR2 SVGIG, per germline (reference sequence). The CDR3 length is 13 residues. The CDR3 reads CAWRRVGGLGYTF. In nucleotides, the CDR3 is TGTGCCTGGAGGAGGGTAGGTGGGCTCGGCTACACCTTC.

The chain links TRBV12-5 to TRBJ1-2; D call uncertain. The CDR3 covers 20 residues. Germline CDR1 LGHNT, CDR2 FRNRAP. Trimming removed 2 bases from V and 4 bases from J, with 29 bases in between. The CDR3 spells CASGLLMSGERIKLAYGYTF. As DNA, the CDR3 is TGTGCTAGTGGTTTGTTGATGTCCGGGGAACGCATCAAATTAGCCTATGGCTACACCTTC.

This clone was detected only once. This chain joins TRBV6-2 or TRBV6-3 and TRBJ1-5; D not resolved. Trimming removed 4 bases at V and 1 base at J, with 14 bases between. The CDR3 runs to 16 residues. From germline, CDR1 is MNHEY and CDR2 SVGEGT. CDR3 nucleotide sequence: TGTGCCAGCAGTTCCCCTTCGGGGAAGAGCAATCAGCCCCAGCATTTT. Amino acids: CASSSPSGKSNQPQHF.

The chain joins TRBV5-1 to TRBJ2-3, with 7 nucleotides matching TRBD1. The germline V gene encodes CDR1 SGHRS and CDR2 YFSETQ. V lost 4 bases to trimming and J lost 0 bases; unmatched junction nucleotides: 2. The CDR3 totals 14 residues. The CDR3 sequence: CASSRGQSTDTQYF. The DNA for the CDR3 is TGCGCCAGCAGCAGGGGACAGAGCACAGATACGCAGTATTTT. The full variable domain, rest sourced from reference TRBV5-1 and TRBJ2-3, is KAGVTQTPRYLIKTRGQQVTLSCSPISGHRSVSWYQQTPGQGLQFLFEYFSETQRNKGNFPGRFSGRQFSNSRSEMNVSTLELGDSALYLCASSRGQSTDTQYFGPGTRLTVL.

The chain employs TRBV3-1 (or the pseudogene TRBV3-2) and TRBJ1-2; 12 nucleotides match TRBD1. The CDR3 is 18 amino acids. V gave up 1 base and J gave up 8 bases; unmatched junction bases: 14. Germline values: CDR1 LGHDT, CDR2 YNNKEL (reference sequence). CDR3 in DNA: TGTGCCAGCAGCCAAGGTCCCCATCCGGGGACAGGGGGCCTCGGCTACACCTTC. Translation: CASSQGPHPGTGGLGYTF.

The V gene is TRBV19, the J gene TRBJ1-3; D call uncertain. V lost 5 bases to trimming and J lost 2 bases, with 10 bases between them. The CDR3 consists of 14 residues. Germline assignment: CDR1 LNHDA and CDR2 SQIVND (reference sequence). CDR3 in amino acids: CASSETETGNTIYF. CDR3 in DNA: TGTGCCAGTAGTGAGACTGAGACTGGAAACACCATATATTTT.

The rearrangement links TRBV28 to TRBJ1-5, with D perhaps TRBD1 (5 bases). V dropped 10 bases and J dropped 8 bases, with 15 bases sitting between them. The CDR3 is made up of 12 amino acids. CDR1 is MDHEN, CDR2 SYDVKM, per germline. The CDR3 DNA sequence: TGTGCCACCCAGGGTCCTCGTGAGCCCCAGCATTTT. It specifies CATQGPREPQHF.

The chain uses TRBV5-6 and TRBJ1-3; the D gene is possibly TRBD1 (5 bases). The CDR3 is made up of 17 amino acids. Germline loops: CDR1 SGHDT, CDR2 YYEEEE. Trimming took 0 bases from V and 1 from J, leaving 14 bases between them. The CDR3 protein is CASSLVGQIGSGNTIYF. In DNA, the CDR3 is TGTGCCAGCAGCTTGGTAGGACAAATCGGGTCTGGAAACACCATATATTTT.

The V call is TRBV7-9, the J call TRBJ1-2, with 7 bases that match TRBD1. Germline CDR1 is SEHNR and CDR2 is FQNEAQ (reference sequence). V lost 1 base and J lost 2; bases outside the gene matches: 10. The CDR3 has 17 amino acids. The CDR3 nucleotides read TGTGCCAGCAGCTTAGATAGATTCGGACAGGAGAACTATGGCTACACCTTC. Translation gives CASSLDRFGQENYGYTF.

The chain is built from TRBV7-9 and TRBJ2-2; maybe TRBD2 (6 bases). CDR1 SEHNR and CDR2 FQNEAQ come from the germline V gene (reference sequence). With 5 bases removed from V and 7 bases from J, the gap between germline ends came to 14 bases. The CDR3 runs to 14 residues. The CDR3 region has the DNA TGTGCCAGCAGCCCACGACTAGGGGTCGGGGAGCTGTTTTTT. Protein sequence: CASSPRLGVGELFF. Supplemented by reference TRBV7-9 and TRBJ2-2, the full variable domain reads DTGVSQNPRHKITKRGQNVTFRCDPISEHNRLYWYRQTLGQGPEFLTYFQNEAQLEKSRLLSDRFSAERPKGSFSTLEIQRTEQGDSAMYLCASSPRLGVGELFFGEGSRLTVL.

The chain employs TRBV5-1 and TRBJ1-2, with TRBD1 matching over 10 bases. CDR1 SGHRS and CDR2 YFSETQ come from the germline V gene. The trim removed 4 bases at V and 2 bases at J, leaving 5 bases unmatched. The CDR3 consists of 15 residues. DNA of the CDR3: TGCGCCAGCAGCGGGACAGGGGAGGGGAACTATGGCTACACCTTC. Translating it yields CASSGTGEGNYGYTF. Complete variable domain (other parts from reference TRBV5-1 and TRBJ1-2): KAGVTQTPRYLIKTRGQQVTLSCSPISGHRSVSWYQQTPGQGLQFLFEYFSETQRNKGNFPGRFSGRQFSNSRSEMNVSTLELGDSALYLCASSGTGEGNYGYTFGSGTRLTVV.

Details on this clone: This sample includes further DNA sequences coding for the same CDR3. CDR3 protein: CASSQRGNTEAFF. The CDR3 region has the DNA TGTGCCAGCAGCCAACGGGGTAACACTGAAGCTTTCTTT. The V and J genes are TRBV14 and TRBJ1-1; D remains unclear. In germline, CDR1 is SGHDN, CDR2 FVKESK. The CDR3 runs to 13 residues. Trimming cost V 2 bases and J 2 bases, with 6 bases left between them. Full variable domain (remainder filled in from reference TRBV14 and TRBJ1-1): EAGVTQFPSHSVIEKGQTVTLRCDPISGHDNLYWYRRVMGKEIKFLLHFVKESKQDESGMPNNRFLAERTGGTYSTLKVQPAELEDSGVYFCASSQRGNTEAFFGQGTRLTVV.

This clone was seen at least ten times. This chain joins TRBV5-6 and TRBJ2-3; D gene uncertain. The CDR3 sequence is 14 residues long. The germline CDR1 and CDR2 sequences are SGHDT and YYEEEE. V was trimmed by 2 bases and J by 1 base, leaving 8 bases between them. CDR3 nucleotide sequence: TGTGCCAGCAGCTTAGGAGAAGGCACAGATACGCAGTATTTT. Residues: CASSLGEGTDTQYF.

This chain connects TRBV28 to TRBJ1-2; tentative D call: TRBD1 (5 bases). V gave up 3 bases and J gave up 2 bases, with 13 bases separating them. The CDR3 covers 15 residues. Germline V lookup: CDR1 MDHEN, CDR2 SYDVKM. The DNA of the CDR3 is TGTGCCAGCAGTTTCGGGGGGAGAAAAAACTATGGCTACACCTTC. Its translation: CASSFGGRKNYGYTF.

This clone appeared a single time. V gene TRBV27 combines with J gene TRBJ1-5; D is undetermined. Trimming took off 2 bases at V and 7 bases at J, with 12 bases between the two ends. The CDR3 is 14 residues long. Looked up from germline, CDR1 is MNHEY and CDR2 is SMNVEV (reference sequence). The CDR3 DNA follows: TGTGCCAGCAGTTTACCGGGGATCGGCCAGCCCCAGCATTTT. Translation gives CASSLPGIGQPQHF.

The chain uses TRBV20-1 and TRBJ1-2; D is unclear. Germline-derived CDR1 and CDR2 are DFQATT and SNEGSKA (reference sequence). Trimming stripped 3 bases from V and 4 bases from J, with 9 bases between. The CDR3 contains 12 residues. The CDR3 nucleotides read TGCAGTGCTAGTGAACAGACCTATGGCTACACCTTC. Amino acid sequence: CSASEQTYGYTF.

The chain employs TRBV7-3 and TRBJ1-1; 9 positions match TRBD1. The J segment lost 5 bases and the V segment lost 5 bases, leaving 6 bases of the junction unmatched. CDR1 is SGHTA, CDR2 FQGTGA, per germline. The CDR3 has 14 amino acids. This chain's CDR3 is CASSPTGGETEAFF. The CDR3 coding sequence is TGTGCCAGCAGCCCGACAGGGGGGGAGACTGAAGCTTTCTTT.

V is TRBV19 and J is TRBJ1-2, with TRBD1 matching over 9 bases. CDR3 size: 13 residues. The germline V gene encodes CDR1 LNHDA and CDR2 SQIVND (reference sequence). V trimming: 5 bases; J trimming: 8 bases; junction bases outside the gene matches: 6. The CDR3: CASSPGTGSGYTF. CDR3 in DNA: TGTGCCAGTAGTCCCGGGACAGGGAGCGGCTACACCTTC.

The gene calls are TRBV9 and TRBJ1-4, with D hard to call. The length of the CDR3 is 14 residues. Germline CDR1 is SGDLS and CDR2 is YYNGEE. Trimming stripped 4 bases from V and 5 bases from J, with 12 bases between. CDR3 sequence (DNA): TGTGCCAGCAGCCAGACGGGAATAAATGAAAAACTGTTTTTT. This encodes CASSQTGINEKLFF. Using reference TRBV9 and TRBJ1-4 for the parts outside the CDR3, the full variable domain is DSGVTQTPKHLITATGQRVTLRCSPRSGDLSVYWYQQSLDQGLQFLIQYYNGEERAKGNILERFSAQQFPDLHSELNLSSLELGDSALYFCASSQTGINEKLFFGSGTQLSVL.

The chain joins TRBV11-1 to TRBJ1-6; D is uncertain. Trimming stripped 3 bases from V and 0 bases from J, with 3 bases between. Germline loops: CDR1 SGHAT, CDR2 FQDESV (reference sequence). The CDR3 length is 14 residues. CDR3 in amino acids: CASSFYSYNSPLHF. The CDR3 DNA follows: TGTGCCAGCAGCTTCTACTCCTATAATTCACCCCTCCACTTT.